What follows is one TCR beta chain and its context. The target antigen is unknown. The CDR3 has 15 amino acids. The germline V gene encodes CDR1 SGHTA and CDR2 FQGNSA. Trimming took 8 bases from V and 2 from J; bases not matched to a gene: 8. These data originate in a study of graft-versus-host responses after intestinal transplantation. Overall study: The whole recipient group had anti-thymocyte globulin induction followed by tacrolimus and steroids for roughly three years.

Study-wide results and limits: Recipient marrow contained GvH clones, some of which appeared first in ileum or blood.

Clones were sequenced by immunoSEQ multiplex PCR, and TCRdb holds only the in-frame ones, with some missing. This table has roughly 99,000 clones, approximately 90% appearing once. The TCR sequence derives from a human donor who was the organ donor for an intestinal transplant. The V call is TRBV7-2, the J call TRBJ2-3; TRBD2 matches 9 bases. The sample here was unstimulated CD8+ T cells sorted from spleen or lymph node cells, taken before transplant. The CDR3: CASGQRGAFTDTQYF. CDR3 nucleotides: TGTGCCAGCGGGCAGCGGGGGGCTTTCACAGATACGCAGTATTTT.